This T cell receptor (beta chain) originates from a study of beta chain features in type 1 diabetes. This CDR3 is 13 amino acids long. Germline V gene lookup returns CDR1 SNHLY and CDR2 FYNNEI. V was cut by 6 bases and J by 5 bases, with 13 bases left in between. The authors sorted CD4+ naive, central memory, regulatory and stem cell-like memory cells via CD45RO/CCR7/CD25/CD127/CD95/CD27. The study reverse transcribed the entire isolated RNA, so it sequenced expressed TCRB transcripts. Some clones are missing from TCRdb's copy, which holds only in-frame ones; the method was immunoSEQ multiplex PCR. Seen here are about 9,400 clones, 70% to 80% observed once, and the top ten hold more than 1.3%.

The genes are TRBV2 and TRBJ2-5; D remains ambiguous. The sequence came from a woman under 30 in good health. The sample was Tregs from blood. The CDR3 DNA follows: TGTGCCAGCAGGACTGACTTAACTGAGACCCAGTACTTC. It yields the protein CASRTDLTETQYF.